These 26 T cell receptor beta chains came from one sample sequenced in a study of T-cell memory formation after mild COVID-19. In TCRdb, the 5' RACE reads were re-called with MiXCR into one record per CDR3 protein. In the table there are around 370,000 distinct CDR3 sequences, more than 20% of which are singletons. Sequencing was performed on PBMCs or a T cell subset sorted from them (not recorded which). Source of these receptors: an adult woman who had mild COVID-19 (a few samples of this study predate the infection). Cell type and time point are not known.

This clonotype came up a few times. CDR3 nucleotide sequence: TGTGCCAGCAGCGCAACCGAACAGGGGTGGGCTTTCTTT. Encoded protein: CASSATEQGWAFF. The rearrangement links TRBV7-9 to TRBJ1-1; TRBD1 agrees at 7 bases. V trimming: 5 bases; J trimming: 11 bases; junction bases outside the gene matches: 11. This CDR3 is built from 13 residues. Germline CDR1 and CDR2: SEHNR and FQNEAQ (reference sequence).

V gene TRBV12-3 or TRBV12-4 combines with J gene TRBJ1-4; 7 bases are a match to TRBD1. The CDR3 contains 17 residues. V was clipped by 5 bases and J by 3 bases; unmatched bases: 12. CDR3 in amino acids: CASSPPTGLLANEKLFF. The CDR3 DNA reads TGTGCCAGCAGTCCGCCGACAGGGTTGTTGGCTAATGAAAAACTGTTTTTT.

The chain has TRBV2 and TRBJ1-2, with 9 bases that match TRBD1. Germline trimming cut 7 bases from V and 0 bases from J; bases unmatched to any gene: 3. The CDR3 runs to 14 residues. Germline assignment: CDR1 SNHLY and CDR2 FYNNEI. In nucleotides, the CDR3 is TGTGCCAGCATCGGGACAGGGACTAACTATGGCTACACCTTC. Its translation is CASIGTGTNYGYTF.

Many counts were recorded for this clonotype. The V gene is TRBV7-2, the J gene TRBJ2-3; tentative D call: TRBD1 (5 bases). Germline CDR1 SGHTA, CDR2 FQGNSA. The germline V and J ends were trimmed by 4 bases and 1 base, with 12 bases remaining between them. This CDR3 has 15 amino acids. The CDR3 nucleotides are TGTGCCAGCAGCTCGACAGTGTTTCGCACAGATACGCAGTATTTT. Encoded protein: CASSSTVFRTDTQYF.

This clonotype was picked up many times. The V gene is TRBV6-5, the J gene TRBJ1-2; D ambiguous. Trimming shortened V by 2 bases and J by 3 bases, and 7 bases separated the two germline ends. CDR3 length equals 13 residues. Germline CDR1 is MNHEY and CDR2 is SVGAGI. CDR3 sequence reads: CASSYDGDYGYTF. CDR3 DNA: TGTGCCAGCAGTTACGACGGTGACTATGGCTACACCTTC.

The chain links TRBV10-3 to TRBJ1-1; unclear D gene. The CDR3 has 15 residues. From germline, CDR1 is ENHRY and CDR2 SYGVKD. V was shortened by 10 bases and J by 6 bases, with 24 bases between the two germline ends. CDR3 nucleotide sequence: TGTGCCACCAGAAGTCAAGGACGCACCGGCTCTGAAGCTTTCTTT. This translates into CATRSQGRTGSEAFF.

There are a few counts of this clonotype. CDR3 loop: CSARDRTSGQNEQFF. The CDR3 DNA sequence: TGCAGTGCTAGAGACCGGACTAGCGGGCAAAATGAGCAGTTCTTC. This chain joins TRBV20-1 and TRBJ2-1; 11 bases line up with TRBD2. V shed 0 bases and J 7 bases; nucleotides not matched to a gene: 5. The CDR3 is 15 residues long. Per the germline V gene, CDR1 is DFQATT and CDR2 is SNEGSKA (reference sequence).

The chain couples TRBV12-3 or TRBV12-4 to TRBJ2-3; D is unresolved. Trimming shortened V by 2 bases and J by 10 bases, and 10 bases separated the two germline ends. The CDR3 runs 12 residues. Written as DNA, the CDR3 is TGTGCCAGCAGTTTATTTCCTAACGCGCAGTATTTT. Translated, it gives CASSLFPNAQYF.

In this sample, this clonotype turned up a few times. This chain links TRBV5-1 with TRBJ1-1, with D maybe TRBD1 (5 bases). Trimming cost V 0 bases and J 6 bases, with 15 bases left between them. The CDR3 extends over 15 amino acids. Germline-derived CDR1 and CDR2 are SGHRS and YFSETQ. The CDR3 protein is CASSLGAGSEPEAFF. CDR3 in DNA: TGCGCCAGCAGCTTGGGGGCAGGGTCGGAGCCTGAAGCTTTCTTT.

This clonotype showed up just a few times. This chain joins TRBV24-1 and TRBJ2-1; unclear D gene. Trimming took 5 bases from V and 5 from J, leaving 18 bases between them. The CDR3 has 16 amino acids. Germline CDR1 reads KGHDR; CDR2 reads SFDVKD. The CDR3 region is CATSAHRADLNNEQFF. The CDR3 DNA is TGTGCCACCAGTGCCCATCGGGCAGATCTGAACAATGAGCAGTTCTTC.

This clonotype was found a few times. The chain recombines TRBV5-4 with TRBJ1-2; D remains unclear. V was trimmed by 2 bases and J by 4 bases, leaving 9 bases between them. CDR3 length: 13 amino acids. Germline CDR1 SGHNT, CDR2 YYREEE (reference sequence). The CDR3 DNA follows: TGTGCCAGCAGCTTTGGTCAGGTCTATGGCTACACCTTC. Protein product: CASSFGQVYGYTF.

The V and J genes are TRBV12-3 or TRBV12-4 and TRBJ1-4; TRBD1 matches at 7 bases. The CDR3 contains 14 residues. The V gene end was trimmed by 6 bases and the J gene end by 8 bases; junction bases not matched to a gene: 9. The CDR3 protein is CASSLRQGGEKLFF. The DNA for the CDR3 is TGTGCCAGCAGCCTCCGACAGGGAGGCGAAAAACTGTTTTTT.

The sample holds one count of this clonotype. V gene TRBV6-2 or TRBV6-3 combines with J gene TRBJ1-2; unclear D gene. Germline V gene lookup returns CDR1 MNHEY and CDR2 SVGEGT. CDR3 length: 15 amino acids. The V gene lost 0 bases and the J gene lost 6 bases, with 14 bases spanning the gap. CDR3 protein: CASSYSKGYSHGYTF. CDR3 DNA sequence: TGTGCCAGCAGTTACTCGAAAGGTTATAGTCATGGCTACACCTTC.

This rearrangement joins TRBV6-5 to TRBJ2-7; possibly TRBD2 for D (6 bases). CDR1 MNHEY and CDR2 SVGAGI come from the germline V gene. Trimming cost V 4 bases and J 6 bases, with 16 bases left between them. The CDR3 consists of 14 residues. CDR3 in amino acids: CASSFGGRRAEQYF. The DNA for the CDR3 is TGTGCCAGCAGTTTTGGAGGGAGGAGGGCCGAGCAGTACTTC.

The V and J genes are TRBV12-3 or TRBV12-4 and TRBJ1-2, with 7 nucleotides matching TRBD1. The J segment lost 4 bases and the V segment lost 1 base, leaving 3 bases of the junction unmatched. The CDR3 covers 14 residues. The CDR3 DNA is TGTGCCAGCAGTTTAGGAACAGGGGCCTATGGCTACACCTTC. Translated: CASSLGTGAYGYTF.

Only a few counts were recorded for this clonotype. J is TRBJ1-1 and V is TRBV12-3 or TRBV12-4; TRBD1 might be the D (6 bases). This CDR3 has 12 residues. The V end lost 6 bases, the J end lost 5 bases, and 10 bases lay between the germline ends. This CDR3 reads CASRQGGTEAFF. Here the CDR3 DNA reads TGTGCCAGCAGACAGGGAGGTACTGAAGCTTTCTTT.

The table lists this clonotype with many counts. The V call is TRBV3-1, the J call TRBJ2-1; 11 bases agree with TRBD2. V lost 0 bases and J lost 11; bases outside the gene matches: 12. Looked up from germline, CDR1 is LGHDT and CDR2 is YNNKEL (reference sequence). CDR3 size: 17 residues. The CDR3, as DNA: TGTGCCAGCAGCCAAGATTGGGCGGTAGCGGGAGGGCCTCAGCAGTTCTTC. It codes for CASSQDWAVAGGPQQFF.

Here the CDR3 DNA reads TGCGCCAGCAGCCCGGGACTAGCGGGGGGGCCTTTCTACAATGAGCAGTTCTTC. Its protein product is CASSPGLAGGPFYNEQFF. The chain carries TRBV5-1 and TRBJ2-1, with 16 bases that match TRBD2. The CDR3 runs 18 residues. V was clipped by 4 bases and J by 3 bases; unmatched bases: 7. Per the germline V gene, CDR1 is SGHRS and CDR2 is YFSETQ.

The chain combines TRBV3-1 with TRBJ1-5; D is unresolved. Germline V CDR1 and CDR2: LGHDT, YNNKEL (reference sequence). The CDR3 length is 13 residues. The ends were cut back, 0 bases at V and 7 bases at J, with 7 bases in the middle. In DNA form, the CDR3 reads TGTGCCAGCAGCCAAGAGAGAGGGCAGCCCCAGCATTTT. Translated: CASSQERGQPQHF.

This clonotype was observed at least ten times. The J gene is TRBJ2-3, the V gene TRBV4-3, with D perhaps matching TRBD1 (6 bases). The CDR3 runs 17 residues. Germline CDR1 and CDR2: LGHNA and YSLEER. The germline V and J ends were trimmed by 4 bases and 4 bases, with 21 bases remaining between them. CDR3: CASSPAPLGAQPDTQYF. The CDR3 DNA follows: TGCGCCAGCAGCCCCGCACCTTTGGGGGCGCAACCAGATACGCAGTATTTT.

The chain employs TRBV24-1 and TRBJ1-2; D is possibly TRBD1 (6 bases). The CDR3 is 14 residues long. In germline, CDR1 is KGHDR, CDR2 SFDVKD. The V end lost 1 base, the J end lost 4 bases, and 9 bases lay between the germline ends. CDR3 loop: CATSDFDRSYGYTF. CDR3 DNA: TGTGCCACCAGTGATTTCGACAGGAGCTATGGCTACACCTTC.

This clonotype has a handful of counts. J is TRBJ2-7 and V is TRBV12-3 or TRBV12-4, with TRBD1 identical over 9 bases. Losses at the gene ends were 6 bases for V and 3 bases for J; bases not matched to a gene: 9. CDR3 length: 15 amino acids. The DNA for the CDR3 is TGTGCCAGCAGCTCCCCAGGGACAGGGAACTACGAGCAGTACTTC. This sequence encodes CASSSPGTGNYEQYF.

The V gene is TRBV11-2, the J gene TRBJ2-3, with 10 bases fitting TRBD1. J lost 5 bases, V lost 3 bases, and 2 bases had no gene match. Germline CDR1 SGHAT, CDR2 FQNNGV. There are 14 residues in the CDR3. The CDR3 protein is CASSFDRGQDTQYF. DNA of the CDR3: TGTGCCAGCAGCTTCGACAGGGGGCAAGATACGCAGTATTTT.

The V and J genes are TRBV29-1 and TRBJ1-4, with TRBD1 identical over 10 bases. Germline CDR1 reads SQVTM; CDR2 reads ANQGSEA. The CDR3 is 17 residues long. V shed 6 bases and J 0 bases; nucleotides not matched to a gene: 10. The CDR3 protein is CSVAGTGEYATNEKLFF. The CDR3 nucleotides are TGCAGCGTAGCCGGGACAGGGGAATATGCAACTAATGAAAAACTGTTTTTT.

The chain employs TRBV7-9 and TRBJ2-5; 11 positions agree with TRBD2. Germline V gene sequence: CDR1 SEHNR, CDR2 FQNEAQ (reference sequence). This CDR3 has 15 residues. With V trimmed by 5 bases and J by 4 bases, 6 bases remained unmatched. CDR3 bases: TGTGCCAGCAGCCGACCGGGACTAGCGGCAGAGACCCAGTACTTC. Encoded protein: CASSRPGLAAETQYF. Using reference TRBV7-9 and TRBJ2-5 for the parts outside the CDR3, the full variable domain is DTGVSQNPRHKITKRGQNVTFRCDPISEHNRLYWYRQTLGQGPEFLTYFQNEAQLEKSRLLSDRFSAERPKGSFSTLEIQRTEQGDSAMYLCASSRPGLAAETQYFGPGTRLLVL.

The chain couples TRBV12-3 or TRBV12-4 to TRBJ2-2; no clear D gene. This CDR3 spans 13 amino acids. With 2 bases removed from V and 6 bases from J, the gap between germline ends came to 7 bases. The CDR3 coding sequence is TGTGCCAGCAGTTTATTTCTCCCCGGGGAGCTGTTTTTT. Amino acids: CASSLFLPGELFF.